The sequence of this T cell receptor (beta chain) was determined in a study of T cell repertoires and Cas9 in healthy adults. Study overall: SpCas9-reactive CD4 and CD8 T cells were characterized for potency, cytotoxicity and lineage.

Trimming removed 0 bases from V and 8 bases from J, with 17 bases in between. The length of the CDR3 is 15 residues. In germline, CDR1 is SGDLS, CDR2 YYNGEE. Using immunoSEQ multiplex PCR, the repertoire was profiled, and TCRdb retains in-frame clones only, with some absent. Here the sample spans 20,000 to 25,000 clones, around 92% being singletons. General observations from the study: SpCas9-reactive regulatory T cells reportedly mitigated SpCas9-reactive effector T cells in vitro.

On this clone itself: The target antigen is unknown.

The chain couples TRBV9 to TRBJ1-2, with unresolved D. The TCR originated in a human donor in good health. Sequencing input: CD4+ effector T cells (CD127+, CD25-, CD137-, CD154-) from PBMCs; culture status not recorded. The CDR3 nucleotides read TGTGCCAGCAGCGTAGCGGGAAGGGAGTTAGGAGGCTACACCTTC. It encodes CASSVAGRELGGYTF.